This T cell receptor (beta chain) was obtained from a study of blood T cell repertoires in COVID-19. Germline values: CDR1 SNHLY, CDR2 FYNNEI. Trimming shortened V by 2 bases and J by 1 base, and 20 bases separated the two germline ends. This CDR3 has 18 residues. The participants were between about 18 and 90 years old and came from some 25 US areas. Categorization into cohorts depended on clinical history that participants reported. In the study's own analysis: Estimation of nucleated cell counts relied on the amplification of reference gene primers. TCRdb keeps only in-frame clones here, not all; method: immunoSEQ multiplex PCR. The V and J calls and clone size are taken from that table; D and trimming were inferred from the DNA. The sample has around 300,000 clones, 80% to 90% seen once.

J is TRBJ1-2 and V is TRBV2; D unresolved. Sequencing was done on a sample of PBMCs or T cells enriched from blood (not recorded which). This receptor was taken from a woman between 18 and 30 years old who had recovered from COVID-19. DNA of the CDR3: TGTGCCAGCAGTGAAAGTGTGAAGAGGATCGTCTTTAACTATGGCTACACCTTC. Amino acid sequence: CASSESVKRIVFNYGYTF.